This T cell receptor beta chain was obtained from a study of long-term antiretroviral therapy in people with HIV. Running of the v3.0 immunoSEQ assay took place at survey level. Measured with immunoSEQ multiplex PCR; TCRdb has only the in-frame clones, and not every one. The sample comprises about 15,000 clones, roughly four fifths of which are singletons, and roughly 9.5% rests with the top ten. This clone has just one count. Its antigen is unidentified. This CDR3 is 15 amino acids long. Trimming shortened V by 5 bases and J by 2 bases, and 15 bases separated the two germline ends. Germline CDR1 is LNHDA and CDR2 is SQIVND (reference sequence). Broader study findings: Following ART, diversity rose but still fell short of transplant donor controls. The study found narrower CDR3 length ranges in HIV repertoires than in controls. Clones that had undergone expansion before ART prevailed in the repertoire throughout all time points. Information on adherence, resistance and therapy changes was unavailable.

The V call is TRBV19, the J call TRBJ1-2, with a weak D call TRBD1 (6 bases). The specimen was unsorted PBMCs, collected 0.3 years after starting antiretroviral therapy. The TCR comes from a man aged 18 to 29 with HIV. CDR3 DNA sequence: TGTGCCAGTAGTCTTCGGACAGACCAAAACTATGGCTACACCTTC. It codes for CASSLRTDQNYGYTF.